A selection of T cell receptor beta chains follows, all from one sample in a study of beta chain features in type 1 diabetes. This table comes from immunoSEQ multiplex PCR, and its TCRdb copy is limited to in-frame clones, with some not included. This sample has approximately 400,000 clones, with more than 13% found just once. Sequenced: naive CD4+ T cells from blood. The receptor set was obtained from a woman aged 18 to 35 in good health. The CDR3 runs from the conserved cysteine through the conserved F or W. A D gene is named only where the DNA matches it firmly. The size field is filled for only some rows; it gives once, few, many or a size class.

TRBJ2-1 | TRBV4-2 | NA | NA | CASSQEALASSYNEQFF | TGTGCCAGCAGCCAAGAAGCATTAGCGAGTTCCTACAATGAGCAGTTCTTC
TRBJ2-2 | TRBV2 | few | TRBD2 | CASSAWEGRTGELFF | TGTGCCAGCAGTGCGTGGGAGGGCCGGACCGGGGAGCTGTTTTTT
TRBJ1-5 | TRBV30 | NA | TRBD1 | CAWRGQGVQPQHF | TGTGCCTGGAGGGGACAGGGAGTGCAGCCCCAGCATTTT
TRBJ2-7 | TRBV6-5 | NA | NA | CASSSLITYEQYF | TGTGCCAGCAGTTCTTTGATTACTTACGAGCAGTACTTC
TRBJ2-1 | TRBV30 | NA | TRBD2 | CAWGNSGRWSYNEQFF | TGTGCCTGGGGGAATAGCGGGAGGTGGTCCTACAATGAGCAGTTCTTC
TRBJ2-1 | TRBV5-4 | few | NA | CASSLGGPLTEQFF | TGTGCCAGCAGCTTGGGGGGCCCACTCACTGAGCAGTTCTTC
TRBJ1-2 | TRBV18 | few | NA | CASSRLGADYGYTF | TGTGCCAGCTCACGGTTGGGGGCTGACTATGGCTACACCTTC
TRBJ2-1 | TRBV5-1 | NA | TRBD2 | CASSLRTSGSPVLYNEQFF | TGCGCCAGCAGCTTGAGGACTAGCGGGAGTCCCGTTCTGTACAATGAGCAGTTCTTC
TRBJ1-2 | TRBV6-4 | NA | TRBD1 | CASSIQGGAYGYTF | TGTGCCAGCAGCATACAGGGGGGTGCTTATGGCTACACCTTC
TRBJ1-2 | TRBV28 | NA | TRBD1 | CATTDIGQGGGYTF | TGTGCCACCACTGATATAGGACAGGGCGGTGGCTACACCTTC
TRBJ2-5 | TRBV10-3 | NA | NA | CAISEPVTNQETQYF | TGTGCCATCAGTGAGCCGGTGACTAACCAAGAGACCCAGTACTTC
TRBJ2-7 | TRBV30 | NA | TRBD2 | CAWSVSLAGSYEQYF | TGTGCCTGGAGTGTTAGTCTAGCGGGGTCCTACGAGCAGTACTTC
TRBJ2-1 | TRBV19 | NA | TRBD2 | CASSILAGGSYNEQFF | TGTGCCAGTAGTATCCTGGCGGGGGGCTCCTACAATGAGCAGTTCTTC
TRBJ1-5 | TRBV7-9 | NA | NA | CASSLVREEQPQHF | TGTGCCAGCAGCTTAGTCAGGGAGGAACAGCCCCAGCATTTT
TRBJ2-1 | TRBV14 | NA | TRBD2 | CASSLRTSGSGEQFF | TGTGCCAGCAGCCTCCGGACTAGCGGGAGCGGTGAGCAGTTCTTC
TRBJ2-7 | TRBV25-1 | NA | TRBD2 | CASRLAGGYEQYF | TGTGCCAGCAGACTAGCGGGAGGCTACGAGCAGTACTTC
TRBJ1-5 | TRBV6-6 | few | NA | CASAPWTVTQPQHF | TGTGCCAGCGCGCCATGGACAGTAACCCAGCCCCAGCATTTT
TRBJ2-1 | TRBV30 | few | TRBD2 | CAWSEASGGGRLNEQFF | TGTGCCTGGAGTGAAGCTAGCGGGGGGGGTAGGTTGAATGAGCAGTTCTTC
TRBJ2-2 | TRBV30 | NA | NA | CAWKLFSGELFF | TGTGCCTGGAAGCTTTTCTCCGGGGAGCTGTTTTTT
TRBJ2-5 | TRBV30 | NA | TRBD1 | CAWTKGAQETQYF | TGTGCCTGGACCAAGGGGGCTCAAGAGACCCAGTACTTC
TRBJ1-2 | TRBV6-1 | NA | NA | CASSKTGTAYGYTF | TGTGCCAGCAGTAAGACCGGGACTGCGTATGGCTACACCTTC
TRBJ2-1 | TRBV10-3 | few | TRBD2 | CAISGGLAGTSSYNEQFF | TGTGCCATCAGTGGTGGACTAGCGGGTACTAGCTCCTACAATGAGCAGTTCTTC
TRBJ2-7 | TRBV30 | NA | NA | CAWSVRHLYEQYF | TGTGCCTGGAGTGTTCGACATCTCTACGAGCAGTACTTC
TRBJ2-5 | TRBV18 | NA | NA | CASSLIEGGETQYF | TGTGCCAGCTCACTTATCGAGGGAGGAGAGACCCAGTACTTC
TRBJ1-2 | TRBV6-5 | few | TRBD1 | CASRRDRDNYGYTF | TGTGCCAGCAGGAGGGACAGGGATAACTATGGCTACACCTTC
TRBJ1-2 | TRBV19 | NA | TRBD1 | CASTGQGNYGYTF | TGTGCCAGTACGGGACAGGGCAATTATGGCTACACCTTC
TRBJ2-3 | TRBV7-2 | NA | TRBD1 | CASSFGQATDTQYF | TGTGCCAGCAGCTTTGGACAGGCCACAGATACGCAGTATTTT
TRBJ2-7 | TRBV6-5 | NA | TRBD1 | CASRKDRVEVQYF | TGTGCCAGCAGAAAGGACAGGGTGGAAGTGCAGTACTTC
TRBJ2-1 | TRBV5-1 | NA | TRBD2 | CASSSIAGSSYNEQFF | TGCGCCAGCAGCTCCATAGCGGGGAGCTCCTACAATGAGCAGTTCTTC
TRBJ2-2 | TRBV4-1 | few | NA | CASSLPSNTGELFF | TGCGCCAGCAGCCTCCCCAGTAACACCGGGGAGCTGTTTTTT
TRBJ1-5 | TRBV6-6 | NA | TRBD1 | CASSPLDRVISQPQHF | TGTGCCAGCAGTCCCTTAGACAGGGTGATTTCTCAGCCCCAGCATTTT
TRBJ2-7 | TRBV7-2 | NA | NA | CASMLILGDSRWYF | TGTGCCAGCATGCTCATACTGGGCGACAGCAGGTGGTACTTC
TRBJ2-3 | TRBV30 | NA | TRBD1 | CAWSVHWDSQSTDTQYF | TGTGCCTGGAGTGTACATTGGGACAGCCAAAGCACAGATACGCAGTATTTT
TRBJ1-5 | TRBV5-1 | few | TRBD1 | CASSWRDSSNQPQHF | TGCGCCAGCAGCTGGAGGGACAGTAGCAATCAGCCCCAGCATTTT
TRBJ1-2 | TRBV7-9 | few | TRBD1 | CASSSEGQANYGYTF | TGTGCCAGCAGCTCGGAGGGACAGGCCAACTATGGCTACACCTTC
TRBJ2-5 | TRBV5-1 | NA | TRBD1 | CASGRTGQTQETQYF | TGCGCCAGCGGGAGAACGGGACAGACCCAAGAGACCCAGTACTTC
TRBJ1-2 | TRBV29-1 | few | NA | CSVGGGLDYGYTF | TGCAGCGTTGGAGGCGGGTTGGACTATGGCTACACCTTC
TRBJ2-5 | TRBV5-1 | NA | NA | CASSLRETQYF | TGCGCCAGCAGCTTGCGGGAGACCCAGTACTTC
TRBJ2-4 | TRBV30 | NA | NA | CAWSTTVSEYF | TGTGCCTGGAGTACCACGGTCTCCGAGTACTTC
TRBJ2-7 | TRBV7-2 | few | TRBD2 | CASSFLSGGSGSYEQYF | TGTGCCAGCAGCTTCCTAAGTGGCGGGAGTGGATCCTACGAGCAGTACTTC
TRBJ2-1 | TRBV7-9 | few | TRBD2 | CASSIRSGRGDEQFF | TGTGCCAGCAGCATCCGTAGCGGGAGAGGTGATGAGCAGTTCTTC
TRBJ2-1 | TRBV30 | NA | NA | CAWSGGYNEQFF | TGTGCCTGGAGCGGCGGATACAATGAGCAGTTCTTC
TRBJ2-5 | TRBV27 | NA | NA | CASSLRGETQYF | TGTGCCAGCAGTTTGAGGGGGGAGACCCAGTACTTC
TRBJ2-3 | TRBV11-2 | NA | TRBD1 | CASSRATGLTDTQYF | TGTGCCAGCAGCCGGGCGACAGGGTTAACAGATACGCAGTATTTT
TRBJ1-1 | TRBV30 | NA | TRBD1 | CAWSVHRGNTEAFF | TGTGCCTGGAGTGTACACAGGGGTAACACTGAAGCTTTCTTT